This section outlines one T cell receptor (beta chain) sequence together with its context. Produced via immunoSEQ multiplex PCR; TCRdb's table is partial and in-frame only. The profile shows over 5,500 clones, 70% to 85% of them singletons. The data derive from a study of blood T cell dynamics during melanoma immunotherapy. Study details: Metastatic melanoma patients received first-line pembrolizumab or nivolumab plus ipilimumab.

Per germline, CDR1 MRHNA and CDR2 SNTAGT. V shed 3 bases, J shed 8 bases, and the junction held 5 bases outside the gene matches. The CDR3 consists of 14 residues. The time point is: week 3, after first cycle of checkpoint inhibitor. Disease control meant complete response, partial response or stable disease at 12 weeks. Patients had no prior systemic cancer treatment, immunosuppressants or other active cancers. This receptor was taken from a human donor with melanoma. The chain links TRBV6-4 to TRBJ2-1, with TRBD2 identical over 9 bases. The sample was blood, taken from a patient treated with checkpoint blockade. CDR3 in amino acids: CASSERGGLYEQFF. The CDR3, as DNA: TGTGCCAGCAGTGAGCGGGGGGGCCTCTATGAGCAGTTCTTC.